The 2 T cell receptor beta chains below come from one sample, sequenced in a study of blood T cell repertoires in COVID-19. Using immunoSEQ multiplex PCR, the repertoire was profiled, and TCRdb retains in-frame clones only, with some absent. The sample records more than 110,000 clones, more than 80% being singletons. Material for sequencing was peripheral blood. Receptors originate from a human donor in a cohort sampled during active COVID-19.

The chain combines TRBV28 with TRBJ2-7; D may be TRBD1 (6 bases). Per the germline V gene, CDR1 is MDHEN and CDR2 is SYDVKM. CDR3 size: 12 residues. Trimming left V 6 bases short and J 6 bases short, with 12 bases between. CDR3 sequence reads: CASRIQGTEQYF. DNA for the CDR3: TGTGCCAGCAGGATACAGGGTACCGAGCAGTACTTC.

V gene TRBV11-2 combines with J gene TRBJ2-5, with a possible D match to TRBD2 (5 bases). The ends were cut back, 4 bases at V and 2 bases at J, with 11 bases in the middle. The CDR3 consists of 14 residues. The germline CDR1 and CDR2 sequences are SGHAT and FQNNGV. CDR3 coding DNA: TGTGCCAGCAGCTATTTAGGGAGACAAGAGACCCAGTACTTC. It codes for CASSYLGRQETQYF.